One sample yielded the 20 T cell receptor beta chains listed below, sequenced in a study of neurological immune-mediated disorders. TCRdb reanalysed the 5' RACE reads using MiXCR and keeps one entry per CDR3 protein. The data contain 85,000 to 90,000 distinct CDR3 sequences, approximately 4% of them seen just once; the ten biggest clones take up approximately 3%. The sample taken for sequencing was PBMCs. Source of these receptors: a woman aged 45-65 years with multiple sclerosis.

The V and J genes are TRBV5-1 and TRBJ2-2; the match to TRBD1 covers 7 bases. Germline V lookup: CDR1 SGHRS, CDR2 YFSETQ. Losses at the gene ends were 4 bases for V and 1 base for J; bases not matched to a gene: 4. This CDR3 is built from 15 residues. As DNA, the CDR3 is TGCGCCAGCAGCCAGTACAGGGGGAACACCGGGGAGCTGTTTTTT. This encodes CASSQYRGNTGELFF. The full variable domain, completed using reference TRBV5-1 and TRBJ2-2, is KAGVTQTPRYLIKTRGQQVTLSCSPISGHRSVSWYQQTPGQGLQFLFEYFSETQRNKGNFPGRFSGRQFSNSRSEMNVSTLELGDSALYLCASSQYRGNTGELFFGEGSRLTVL.

This clonotype was counted at least ten times. The chain recombines TRBV9 with TRBJ2-3; TRBD2 agrees at 13 bases. The CDR3 is 16 residues long. Unmatched junction bases numbered 6, after V lost 4 bases and J lost 4 bases. Germline values: CDR1 SGDLS, CDR2 YYNGEE. CDR3 DNA sequence: TGTGCCAGCAGCCCTCAACTAGCGGGGGGGCCAGATACGCAGTATTTT. Its translation is CASSPQLAGGPDTQYF.

This clonotype was counted ten times or more. The chain couples TRBV4-1 to TRBJ2-7, with 9 bases that match TRBD2. Germline V CDR1 and CDR2: MGHRA, YSYEKL. The CDR3 length is 13 residues. The ends lost 4 bases at V and 9 bases at J; junction bases unmatched: 7. The CDR3 sequence: CASSPQTSGLQYF. The CDR3 bases are TGCGCCAGCAGCCCGCAAACTAGCGGGTTGCAGTACTTC.

The chain employs TRBV6-5 and TRBJ1-1; the D is unclear. The CDR3 runs 15 residues. Germline values: CDR1 MNHEY, CDR2 SVGAGI. V lost 7 bases and J 5 bases, leaving 20 bases between the germline ends. The CDR3 is CASITWFGEGTEAFF. CDR3 coding DNA: TGTGCCAGCATTACTTGGTTCGGGGAGGGTACTGAAGCTTTCTTT.

This clonotype was detected ten times or more. The chain uses TRBV6-6 and TRBJ2-5; maybe TRBD2 (5 bases). Germline V lookup: CDR1 MNHNY, CDR2 SVGAGI (reference sequence). This CDR3 spans 15 amino acids. V gave up 2 bases and J gave up 5 bases, with 15 bases separating them. The CDR3 is CASSYLGDFTETQYF. CDR3 coding DNA: TGTGCCAGCAGTTACCTCGGGGATTTCACGGAGACCCAGTACTTC.

In this sample, this clonotype turned up many times. The rearrangement links TRBV20-1 to TRBJ2-7; no reliable D call. Germline V gives CDR1 DFQATT, CDR2 SNEGSKA (reference sequence). The CDR3 totals 12 residues. Trimming took 0 bases from V and 3 from J, leaving 6 bases between them. Here the CDR3 reads CSAREDGYEQYF. The DNA of the CDR3 is TGCAGTGCTAGAGAAGACGGCTACGAGCAGTACTTC.

This clonotype was counted ten times or more. This chain connects TRBV12-3 or TRBV12-4 to TRBJ2-1, with 10 bases lining up with TRBD1. CDR3 length: 14 residues. With 4 bases clipped from V and 9 bases from J, the junction kept 6 bases outside the gene matches. The chain's CDR3 is CASSSRTGGTEQFF. DNA of the CDR3: TGTGCCAGCAGTTCCAGGACAGGGGGGACTGAGCAGTTCTTC.

This clonotype was seen many times. This rearrangement joins TRBV13 to TRBJ2-7, with 12 bases aligning to TRBD2. This CDR3 has 17 amino acids. V shed 6 bases and J 2 bases; nucleotides not matched to a gene: 11. Germline-derived CDR1 and CDR2 are PRHDT and FYEKMQ (reference sequence). CDR3 region: CASSLGLAGGRAYEQYF. Here the CDR3 DNA reads TGTGCCAGCAGTCTGGGACTAGCGGGCGGTAGGGCCTACGAGCAGTACTTC.

This clonotype was seen repeatedly, ten times or more. This chain uses TRBV24-1 with TRBJ2-3, with a possible D match to TRBD2 (5 bases). V lost 0 bases and J 1 base, leaving 10 bases between the germline ends. Germline loops: CDR1 KGHDR, CDR2 SFDVKD. CDR3 length: 16 amino acids. The CDR3 sequence: CATSDLSGIGTDTQYF. Here the CDR3 DNA reads TGTGCCACCAGTGATTTGTCGGGAATTGGCACAGATACGCAGTATTTT.

This clonotype was found many times. The rearrangement uses TRBV7-9 and TRBJ2-2; possible D gene TRBD2, 6 bases. Germline assignment: CDR1 SEHNR and CDR2 FQNEAQ (reference sequence). The CDR3 has 14 residues. V was trimmed by 5 bases and J by 4 bases, leaving 11 bases between them. CDR3 residues: CASSPPTSTGELFF. The CDR3 DNA reads as TGTGCCAGCAGCCCGCCGACTAGCACCGGGGAGCTGTTTTTT. The full variable domain, completed using reference TRBV7-9 and TRBJ2-2, is DTGVSQNPRHKITKRGQNVTFRCDPISEHNRLYWYRQTLGQGPEFLTYFQNEAQLEKSRLLSDRFSAERPKGSFSTLEIQRTEQGDSAMYLCASSPPTSTGELFFGEGSRLTVL.

Many counts were recorded for this clonotype. The rearrangement joins TRBV2 to TRBJ2-5; possible D gene TRBD2, 6 bases. The germline V gene has CDR1 SNHLY and CDR2 FYNNEI. This CDR3 comprises 15 residues. V lost 4 bases and J lost 2, with 14 bases in between. In DNA form, the CDR3 reads TGTGCCAGCAGTGGTTGGTGGGGGGATCAAGAGACCCAGTACTTC. Amino acid sequence: CASSGWWGDQETQYF.

This clonotype has a count of ten or more. The gene calls are TRBV24-1 and TRBJ2-5; 8 bases match TRBD1. V dropped 2 bases and J dropped 6; count of bases not matched to a gene: 10. The CDR3 is 16 residues long. CDR1 is KGHDR and CDR2 is SFDVKD in the germline V gene. The DNA for the CDR3 is TGTGCCACCAGTGATTCCGGAACAGGGGGGAGGAAGACCCAGTACTTC. Protein sequence: CATSDSGTGGRKTQYF.

This clonotype has a count of ten or more. The chain links TRBV6-5 to TRBJ2-5; possibly TRBD1 or TRBD2 for D (6 bases each). CDR1 and CDR2 from the germline V gene are MNHEY and SVGAGI. This CDR3 region has 14 residues. Trimming left V 4 bases short and J 4 bases short, with 13 bases between. CDR3 in DNA: TGTGCCAGCAGTTCAGACTCGGGGGCAGAGACCCAGTACTTC. It translates to CASSSDSGAETQYF.

This clonotype was recorded at least ten times. V usage is TRBV11-2 and J usage is TRBJ2-1; 10 bases fit TRBD2. The CDR3 has 15 amino acids. CDR1 is SGHAT, CDR2 FQNNGV, per germline. V was clipped by 2 bases and J by 8 bases; unmatched bases: 6. The CDR3: CASSLKLAGEYEQFF. In DNA, the CDR3 is TGTGCCAGCAGCTTAAAGCTAGCGGGGGAATATGAGCAGTTCTTC.

This clonotype was counted many times. The V call is TRBV10-2, the J call TRBJ2-7; D remains ambiguous. Per the germline V gene, CDR1 is WSHSY and CDR2 is SAAADI. Trimming shortened V by 8 bases and J by 7 bases, and 24 bases separated the two germline ends. This CDR3 has 15 residues. This chain's CDR3 is CASGRAPKIGGEQYF. The CDR3 nucleotides are TGCGCCAGCGGAAGGGCACCAAAGATCGGCGGTGAGCAGTACTTC.

The chain carries TRBV20-1 and TRBJ2-7, with TRBD1 matching 9 bases. This CDR3 is 14 amino acids long. Looked up from germline, CDR1 is DFQATT and CDR2 is SNEGSKA (reference sequence). The V segment lost 1 base and the J segment 7 bases; nucleotides outside the gene matches: 8. The CDR3 here is CSARAGQGSIEQYF. The CDR3 DNA reads as TGCAGTGCTAGAGCGGGACAGGGATCCATAGAGCAGTACTTC.

In this sample, this clonotype turned up many times. J is TRBJ1-2 and V is TRBV5-1; TRBD1 is a possible D gene (5 bases). Trimming left V 6 bases short and J 1 base short, with 16 bases between. CDR3 length: 15 residues. Germline-derived CDR1 and CDR2 are SGHRS and YFSETQ. Here the CDR3 DNA reads TGCGCCAGCACCCACGGACACGTTGATAACTATGGCTACACCTTC. Its translation: CASTHGHVDNYGYTF.

In this sample, this clonotype turned up many times. The chain has TRBV20-1 and TRBJ2-7, with a possible D match to TRBD2 (5 bases). Germline V lookup: CDR1 DFQATT, CDR2 SNEGSKA (reference sequence). This CDR3 spans 11 amino acids. Between the trimmed V and J ends, which lost 5 bases and 3 bases, there was a span of 8 bases. CDR3 sequence reads: CSAPGYYEQYF. Here the CDR3 DNA reads TGCAGTGCTCCGGGATACTACGAGCAGTACTTC.

Concerning this clonotype itself: One end of the junction is discordant with germline, which a read error may explain. The genes are TRBV20-1 and TRBJ1-5; D not resolved. This CDR3 comprises 11 residues. Germline-derived CDR1 and CDR2 are DFQATT and SNEGSKA (reference sequence). The DNA for the CDR3 is TGCAGTGCTAGAAAGGGTAAGACCCAGAATTTT. Translating it yields CSARKGKTQNF.

This clonotype has a count of ten or more. This chain connects TRBV5-1 to TRBJ2-7; possible D gene TRBD1, 5 bases. Germline CDR1 is SGHRS and CDR2 is YFSETQ. V was pared by 3 bases and J by 3 bases, with 10 bases between. The CDR3 spans 13 residues. The CDR3 reads CASSWGPNYEQYF. CDR3 in DNA: TGCGCCAGCAGCTGGGGCCCGAACTACGAGCAGTACTTC.